This T cell receptor beta chain was found in a study of blood T cell repertoires in COVID-19. Per the germline V gene, CDR1 is KGHDR and CDR2 is SFDVKD. The ends lost 3 bases at V and 0 bases at J; junction bases unmatched: 5. The CDR3 has 16 amino acids. The assay was immunoSEQ multiplex PCR, and TCRdb's table has in-frame clones only and misses some. The sample holds about 300,000 clones; 80% to 90% are singletons and the top ten take 1% to 1.5%. The genes are TRBV24-1 and TRBJ2-3, with 7 bases fitting TRBD1. This clonotype originated in a woman aged 50 to 60 with acute or convalescent COVID-19. Sequenced sample: peripheral blood. In DNA form, the CDR3 reads TGTGCCACCAGTGATCACAGGGGATGGAGCACAGATACGCAGTATTTT. Protein sequence: CATSDHRGWSTDTQYF.